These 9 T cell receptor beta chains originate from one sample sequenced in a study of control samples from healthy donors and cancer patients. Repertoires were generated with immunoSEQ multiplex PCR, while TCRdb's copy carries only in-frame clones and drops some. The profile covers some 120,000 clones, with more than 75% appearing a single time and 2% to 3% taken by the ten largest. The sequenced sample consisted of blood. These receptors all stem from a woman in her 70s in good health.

CDR3 loop: CASSTAGETQYF. The CDR3 DNA follows: TGTGCCAGCAGTACGGCTGGGGAGACCCAGTACTTC. The chain couples TRBV7-3 to TRBJ2-5; D not resolved. The CDR3 is 12 amino acids. Trimming removed 6 bases at V and 5 bases at J, with 10 bases between. Germline CDR1 and CDR2: SGHTA and FQGTGA. Full variable domain (rest looked up from reference TRBV7-3 and TRBJ2-5): GAGVSQTPSNKVTEKGKYVELRCDPISGHTALYWYRQSLGQGPEFLIYFQGTGAADDSGLPNDRFFAVRPEGSVSTLKIQRTERGDSAVYLCASSTAGETQYFGPGTRLLVL.

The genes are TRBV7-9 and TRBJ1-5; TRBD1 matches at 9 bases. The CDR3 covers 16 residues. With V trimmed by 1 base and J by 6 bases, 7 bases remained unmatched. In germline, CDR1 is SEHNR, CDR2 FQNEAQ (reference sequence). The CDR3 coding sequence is TGTGCCAGCAGCTTAGGGCGGACAGGGGCGGGTCAGCCCCAGCATTTT. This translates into CASSLGRTGAGQPQHF. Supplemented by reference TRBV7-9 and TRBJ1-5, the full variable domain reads DTGVSQNPRHKITKRGQNVTFRCDPISEHNRLYWYRQTLGQGPEFLTYFQNEAQLEKSRLLSDRFSAERPKGSFSTLEIQRTEQGDSAMYLCASSLGRTGAGQPQHFGDGTRLSIL.

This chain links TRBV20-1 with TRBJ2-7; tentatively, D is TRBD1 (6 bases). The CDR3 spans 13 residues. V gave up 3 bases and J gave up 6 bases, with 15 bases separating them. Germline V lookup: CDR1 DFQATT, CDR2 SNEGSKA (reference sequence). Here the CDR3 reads CSASNRERGEQYF. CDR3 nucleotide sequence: TGCAGTGCTAGTAACAGGGAAAGGGGCGAGCAGTACTTC.

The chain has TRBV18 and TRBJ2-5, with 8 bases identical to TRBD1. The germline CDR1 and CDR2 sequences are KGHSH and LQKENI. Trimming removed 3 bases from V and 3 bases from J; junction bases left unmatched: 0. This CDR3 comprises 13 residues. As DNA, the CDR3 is TGTGCCAGCTCACCGGGACAGGAAGAGACCCAGTACTTC. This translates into CASSPGQEETQYF.

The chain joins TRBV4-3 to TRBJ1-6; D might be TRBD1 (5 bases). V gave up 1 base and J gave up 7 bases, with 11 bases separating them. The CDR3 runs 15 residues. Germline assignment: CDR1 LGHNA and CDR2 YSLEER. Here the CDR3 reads CASSQGRQPNSPLHF. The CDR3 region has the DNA TGCGCCAGCAGCCAAGGTCGACAGCCCAATTCACCCCTCCACTTT.

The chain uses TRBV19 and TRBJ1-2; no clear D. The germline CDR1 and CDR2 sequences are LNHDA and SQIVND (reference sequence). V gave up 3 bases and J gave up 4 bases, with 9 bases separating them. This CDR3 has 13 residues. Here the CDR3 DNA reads TGTGCCAGTAGTATTTTGGGGATCTATGGCTACACCTTC. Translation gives CASSILGIYGYTF.

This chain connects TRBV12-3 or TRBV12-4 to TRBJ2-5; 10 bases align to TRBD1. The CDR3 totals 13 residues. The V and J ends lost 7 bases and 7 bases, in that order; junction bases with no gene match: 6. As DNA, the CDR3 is TGTGCCAGCAATCTGGACAGGGGGGGGACCCAGTACTTC. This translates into CASNLDRGGTQYF.

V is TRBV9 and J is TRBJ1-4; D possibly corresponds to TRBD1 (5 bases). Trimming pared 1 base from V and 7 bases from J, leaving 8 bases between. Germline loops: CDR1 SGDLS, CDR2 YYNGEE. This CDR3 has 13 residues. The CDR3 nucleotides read TGTGCCAGCAGCGTATCGGGGGGTGAAAAACTGTTTTTT. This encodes CASSVSGGEKLFF.

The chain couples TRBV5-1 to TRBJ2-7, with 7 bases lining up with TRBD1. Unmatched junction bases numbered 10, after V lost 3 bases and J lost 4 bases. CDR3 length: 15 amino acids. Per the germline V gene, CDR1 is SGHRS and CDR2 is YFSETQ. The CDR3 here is CASSSRQGTQYEQYF. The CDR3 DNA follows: TGCGCCAGCAGCTCTCGACAGGGAACCCAGTACGAGCAGTACTTC. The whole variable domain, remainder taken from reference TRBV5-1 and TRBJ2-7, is KAGVTQTPRYLIKTRGQQVTLSCSPISGHRSVSWYQQTPGQGLQFLFEYFSETQRNKGNFPGRFSGRQFSNSRSEMNVSTLELGDSALYLCASSSRQGTQYEQYFGPGTRLTVT.